This T cell receptor beta chain was sequenced during a study of blood T cell repertoires in COVID-19. About the research overall: There were acute and convalescent COVID-19 samples, and they came from the United States, Italy and Spain.

Per germline, CDR1 SGHTA and CDR2 FQGNSA. The CDR3 contains 19 residues. The J segment lost 4 bases and the V segment lost 2 bases, leaving 16 bases of the junction unmatched. In the original processing: Scientists estimated how many nucleated cells there were by amplifying reference gene primers. The repertoire was sequenced with immunoSEQ multiplex PCR; TCRdb's copy has only in-frame clones and lacks some. V and J calls and clone size are given by that table; D and trimming were obtained from the DNA. This repertoire shows 250,000 or so clones, around 87% found once; its top ten account for around 1.5%.

Sequenced material: peripheral blood. The TCR originated in a middle-aged woman who had recovered from COVID-19. The chain couples TRBV7-2 to TRBJ2-3; 9 bases align to TRBD2. The CDR3 sequence is CASSLWSVERRGGADTQYF. The CDR3 nucleotides are TGTGCCAGCAGCTTATGGTCCGTCGAACGGCGGGGGGGCGCAGATACGCAGTATTTT.